This record concerns one T cell receptor beta chain sequence. The participants were between about 18 and 90 years old and came from under 25 US areas. Participant-reported clinical history was the basis for cohort assignment. Per germline, CDR1 SGHVS and CDR2 FQNEAQ. V lost 1 base to trimming and J lost 3 bases; unmatched junction nucleotides: 4. The CDR3 length is 17 residues. This entry is derived from a study of blood T cell repertoires in COVID-19. For the study at large: Some COVID-19 samples were acute and others convalescent; all came from the United States, Italy and Spain. The cDNA or gDNA used as material had been derived from T cells, B-cell-depleted T cells, or PBMCs.

TCRdb's copy holds only in-frame clones and misses some; the assay was immunoSEQ multiplex PCR. The data show approximately 210,000 clones, over 75% seen once. The TCR originated in a woman aged 55-70 years who had recovered from COVID-19. The genes are TRBV7-8 and TRBJ2-7; 15 bases line up with TRBD2. Sequenced material: PBMCs or T cells enriched from blood (not recorded which). CDR3 bases: TGTGCCAGCAGCTTAGGGACTAGCGGGGGGGCGGGCTACGAGCAGTACTTC. Amino acids: CASSLGTSGGAGYEQYF.